The 11 T cell receptor beta chains below all came from one sample that was sequenced in a study of T cell repertoires in cytomegalovirus infection. Their antigen targets remain unknown. One entry per CDR3 protein results from TCRdb running MiXCR on the reads. The data contain some 220,000 distinct CDR3 sequences, less than 50% of them seen just once; the ten biggest clones take up around 64%. The source material was CD8+ T cells from cultured PBMCs, sampled from culture after CMV antigen stimulation. These receptor sequences come from a human donor in good health (CMV status not recorded). Some clones in this sample may be carry-over from other donors' samples.

The gene calls are TRBV7-6 and TRBJ1-4, with D unclear. V dropped 1 base and J dropped 5 bases, with 11 bases sitting between them. CDR3 size: 15 residues. The germline gives CDR1 SGHVS, CDR2 FNYEAQ. CDR3 nucleotides: TGTGCCAGCAGCTTAGGAACCGGGATGAATGAAAAACTGTTTTTT. Protein product: CASSLGTGMNEKLFF.

The rearrangement uses TRBV11-2 and TRBJ1-2; D call uncertain. Germline CDR1 and CDR2: SGHAT and FQNNGV. The length of the CDR3 is 12 residues. V gave up 5 bases and J gave up 7 bases, with 11 bases separating them. The DNA of the CDR3 is TGTGCCAGCAGCACCTATCGGGGTGGCTACACCTTC. It codes for CASSTYRGGYTF.

In its sample, this clonotype was seen a few times. J is TRBJ1-5 and V is TRBV7-2; D gene uncertain. Germline loops: CDR1 SGHTA, CDR2 FQGNSA. The CDR3 is 13 residues long. Trimming took off 4 bases at V and 2 bases at J, with 6 bases between the two ends. The CDR3 protein is CASSSIGNQPQHF. The CDR3 nucleotides are TGTGCCAGCAGCTCCATTGGCAATCAGCCCCAGCATTTT.

In its sample, this clonotype was seen a few times. The CDR3 sequence is CASLSRGFQETQYF. The CDR3 bases are TGTGCCAGCCTATCAAGGGGGTTCCAAGAGACCCAGTACTTC. The rearrangement joins TRBV2 to TRBJ2-5; possibly TRBD1 for D (6 bases). There are 14 residues in the CDR3. The germline V gene has CDR1 SNHLY and CDR2 FYNNEI. V shed 8 bases and J shed 1 base, with 14 bases lying between them.

In DNA, the CDR3 is TGTGCCAGCAGCCCGGGGGTGGCGGGGGCGAGGGGCACAGATACGCAGTATTTT. Its protein is CASSPGVAGARGTDTQYF. J is TRBJ2-3 and V is TRBV7-6; TRBD2 might be the D (7 bases). CDR1 is SGHVS, CDR2 FNYEAQ, per germline. The CDR3 covers 18 residues. The V end was cut by 5 bases, the J end by 1 base, with 22 bases between.

CDR3 amino acids: CASSGLGALDSGANVLTF. The CDR3 DNA is TGTGCCAGCAGTGGTTTAGGGGCCCTTGACTCTGGGGCCAACGTCCTGACTTTC. The chain carries TRBV25-1 and TRBJ2-6; D possibly corresponds to TRBD1 (5 bases). Germline CDR1 is MGHDK and CDR2 is SYGVNS. The germline V and J ends were trimmed by 4 bases and 0 bases, with 16 bases remaining between them. The CDR3 totals 18 residues.

The chain carries TRBV6-1 and TRBJ1-4, with D tentatively TRBD1 (6 bases). Germline V lookup: CDR1 MNHNS, CDR2 SASEGT. The V end was cut by 9 bases, the J end by 3 bases, with 23 bases between. The CDR3 runs 17 residues. CDR3 DNA sequence: TGTGCCAGAAGAGCTTGGGGGGGGGCCGGCTCTAATGAAAAACTGTTTTTT. It specifies CARRAWGGAGSNEKLFF.

This clonotype was picked up a small number of times. The rearrangement joins TRBV6-6 to TRBJ1-5; 7 nucleotides match TRBD1. In germline, CDR1 is MNHNY, CDR2 SVGAGI (reference sequence). J gave up 7 bases and V 7 bases, and 7 bases lay outside the gene matches. This CDR3 has 13 residues. CDR3 region: CASTQGGSQPQHF. CDR3 nucleotide sequence: TGTGCCAGCACCCAGGGGGGTAGCCAGCCCCAGCATTTT.

CDR3 bases: TGTGCCAGCAGCTTAGACAGGACCACTGAAGCTTTCTTT. It is translated as CASSLDRTTEAFF. The chain recombines TRBV11-3 with TRBJ1-1; D not certain. The CDR3 has 13 amino acids. CDR1 is SGHNT, CDR2 YENEEA, per germline. V was cut by 0 bases and J by 4 bases, with 6 bases left in between.

This clonotype was seen ten or more times. The rearrangement uses TRBV7-9 and TRBJ2-1; the match to TRBD1 covers 9 bases. The length of the CDR3 is 15 residues. V trimming: 6 bases; J trimming: 1 base; junction bases outside the gene matches: 4. In germline, CDR1 is SEHNR, CDR2 FQNEAQ (reference sequence). This CDR3 is CASSSGTGSYNEQFF. The CDR3 bases are TGTGCCAGCAGTTCCGGGACAGGGTCCTACAATGAGCAGTTCTTC.

J is TRBJ2-5 and V is TRBV12-3 or TRBV12-4; 11 positions match TRBD2. The CDR3 is 15 residues long. J lost 4 bases, V lost 5 bases, and 6 bases had no gene match. For the CDR3, the DNA is TGTGCCAGCAGTCCCCCTAGCGGGAGGTTAGAGACCCAGTACTTC. It encodes CASSPPSGRLETQYF.